The 31 T cell receptor beta chains below come from one sample, sequenced in a study of T cells in Graves' hyperthyroidism and ophthalmopathy. It was RNA transcripts that yielded the amplified TCR beta CDR3 regions. Primed by the HTBI set, a first-round RT-PCR was run on the TCR CDR3. TCRdb itself ran the multiplex PCR reads through MiXCR, one entry per CDR3 protein. In the table there are 460,000 or so distinct CDR3 sequences, approximately 15% of which are singletons. Sequenced sample: blood. The receptors derive from a woman under 30 with Graves' hyperthyroidism.

This chain joins TRBV6-1 and TRBJ2-1; D is perhaps TRBD2 (6 bases). Germline V gives CDR1 MNHNS, CDR2 SASEGT. The CDR3 loop spans 14 amino acids. V was shortened by 5 bases and J by 8 bases, with 16 bases between the two germline ends. CDR3 region: CASSWWRGFDEQFF. CDR3 sequence (DNA): TGTGCCAGCAGTTGGTGGAGGGGATTCGATGAGCAGTTCTTC.

This clonotype was found many times. V usage is TRBV12-3 or TRBV12-4 and J usage is TRBJ2-4; D gene uncertain. V gave up 0 bases and J gave up 2 bases, with 11 bases separating them. This CDR3 has 16 amino acids. The CDR3 loop is CASSLASPSSKNIQYF. CDR3 DNA: TGTGCCAGCAGTTTAGCCAGTCCTAGTTCCAAAAACATTCAGTACTTC.

This clonotype was found many times. V is TRBV11-2 and J is TRBJ1-2; no definite D call. The CDR3 is made up of 14 amino acids. V lost 2 bases, J lost 5 bases, and 12 bases lay in between. CDR1 is SGHAT and CDR2 is FQNNGV in the germline V gene. In DNA form, the CDR3 reads TGTGCCAGCAGCTTACACGATCCGTTGTATGGCTACACCTTC. Protein sequence: CASSLHDPLYGYTF.

The chain employs TRBV12-3 or TRBV12-4 and TRBJ1-6, with unresolved D. The V end lost 7 bases, the J end lost 7 bases, and 11 bases lay between the germline ends. The CDR3 sequence is 13 residues long. The CDR3 bases are TGTGCCAGCATCGGGCGCCGAAATTCACCCCTCCACTTT. The encoded protein is CASIGRRNSPLHF.

This clonotype came up many times. The chain couples TRBV12-5 to TRBJ2-1, with D perhaps matching TRBD1 or TRBD2 (5 bases each). Deletions cut 5 bases from V and 5 bases from J, with 19 bases between. Germline CDR1 is LGHNT and CDR2 is FRNRAP. The CDR3 spans 16 residues. The CDR3 reads CASGKAGTPNHNEQFF. The CDR3 region has the DNA TGTGCTAGTGGTAAGGCCGGGACCCCGAACCACAATGAGCAGTTCTTC. The full variable domain, rest sourced from reference TRBV12-5 and TRBJ2-1, is DARVTQTPRHKVTEMGQEVTMRCQPILGHNTVFWYRQTMMQGLELLAYFRNRAPLDDSGMPKDRFSAEMPDATLATLKIQPSEPRDSAVYFCASGKAGTPNHNEQFFGPGTRLTVL.

This clonotype appeared many times. The rearrangement links TRBV2 to TRBJ2-5, with TRBD1 matching over 7 bases. Trimming at V came to 4 bases and at J to 4 bases, leaving 12 bases not matched to a gene. Germline V gene data show CDR1 as SNHLY and CDR2 as FYNNEI. The CDR3 has 16 residues. The CDR3 nucleotides are TGTGCCAGCAGTGTGGGGCCCCAGACAGGGCGAGAGACCCAGTACTTC. It is translated as CASSVGPQTGRETQYF.

This clonotype was counted ten times or more. The rearrangement links TRBV24-1 to TRBJ2-5; possibly TRBD1 for D (5 bases). Germline V lookup: CDR1 KGHDR, CDR2 SFDVKD. V lost 1 base and J 3 bases, leaving 17 bases between the germline ends. The CDR3 sequence is 17 residues long. In DNA, the CDR3 is TGTGCCACCAGTGATTTCTTGTATAGGGGCTTTGAAGAGACCCAGTACTTC. Protein product: CATSDFLYRGFEETQYF.

J is TRBJ2-1 and V is TRBV5-1; TRBD2 matches 7 bases. Germline CDR1 SGHRS, CDR2 YFSETQ. V lost 0 bases to trimming and J lost 8 bases; unmatched junction nucleotides: 8. This CDR3 has 15 amino acids. The CDR3 reads CASSLGWRETDEQFF. As DNA, the CDR3 is TGCGCCAGCAGCTTGGGTTGGCGGGAGACCGATGAGCAGTTCTTC.

This clonotype was detected a few times. V usage is TRBV5-1 and J usage is TRBJ2-7; no clear D gene. In germline, CDR1 is SGHRS, CDR2 YFSETQ. There are 15 residues in the CDR3. The V and J ends lost 0 bases and 0 bases respectively, with 10 bases between them. CDR3 sequence reads: CASSLGPSGSYEQYV. The CDR3 DNA reads TGCGCCAGCAGCTTGGGTCCTTCGGGCTCCTACGAGCAGTACGTC.

The sample holds a few counts of this clonotype. The CDR3: CASSFRGQGNSPLHF. For the CDR3, the DNA is TGTGCCAGCAGCTTCCGGGGACAGGGGAATTCACCCCTCCACTTT. The gene calls are TRBV7-3 and TRBJ1-6; TRBD1 aligns across 10 bases. The CDR3 totals 15 residues. The germline V gene has CDR1 SGHTA and CDR2 FQGTGA. The V segment lost 3 bases and the J segment 7 bases; nucleotides outside the gene matches: 3.

The sample holds many counts of this clonotype. The rearrangement uses TRBV20-1 and TRBJ1-1, with a weak D call TRBD1 (6 bases). This CDR3 is built from 13 residues. The germline V gene has CDR1 DFQATT and CDR2 SNEGSKA (reference sequence). Trimming took 5 bases from V and 5 from J, leaving 15 bases between them. CDR3 residues: CSAFEGGRTEAFF. DNA of the CDR3: TGCAGTGCTTTCGAGGGGGGTCGGACTGAAGCTTTCTTT.

This clonotype was recorded at least ten times. This rearrangement joins TRBV12-3 or TRBV12-4 to TRBJ2-7, with TRBD2 matching over 14 bases. The CDR3 covers 16 residues. Unmatched junction bases numbered 4, after V lost 3 bases and J lost 3 bases. CDR3 bases: TGTGCCAGCAGTTTGTCCGGGACTAGCGGGAGCTACGAGCAGTACTTC. This codes for CASSLSGTSGSYEQYF.

Notes on this clonotype: Possible read error: a much larger clone is one base away. This rearrangement joins TRBV30 to TRBJ2-1; 11 bases fit TRBD2. V shed 5 bases, J shed 4 bases, and the junction held 10 bases outside the gene matches. Looked up from germline, CDR1 is GTSNPN and CDR2 is SVGIG (reference sequence). This CDR3 region has 16 residues. DNA for the CDR3: TGTGCCTGGGGTATACCGGGACTAGCGGAATACAATGAGCAGTTCTTC. It is translated as CAWGIPGLAEYNEQFF.

The chain couples TRBV7-6 to TRBJ2-3; the D is unclear. The CDR3 spans 14 residues. V lost 7 bases, J lost 4 bases, and 15 bases lay in between. Germline V gene data show CDR1 as SGHVS and CDR2 as FNYEAQ. CDR3 region: CASTLKRQSDTQYF. The CDR3 DNA follows: TGTGCCAGCACCCTAAAAAGACAATCAGATACGCAGTATTTT.

This clonotype was seen repeatedly, ten times or more. This rearrangement joins TRBV12-3 or TRBV12-4 to TRBJ1-3, with TRBD1 identical over 9 bases. With 11 bases clipped from V and 2 bases from J, the junction kept 10 bases outside the gene matches. The CDR3 loop spans 15 amino acids. CDR3 nucleotide sequence: TGTGCCTCTCCTGGGACAGGGATGACTGGAAACACCATATATTTT. As protein: CASPGTGMTGNTIYF.

This chain joins TRBV30 and TRBJ1-2; D gene uncertain. This CDR3 comprises 16 residues. CDR1 and CDR2 from the germline V gene are GTSNPN and SVGIG (reference sequence). Trimming cost V 3 bases and J 2 bases, with 19 bases left between them. CDR3 bases: TGTGCCTGGAGAGCAAACGACCGAAAGCCCAACTATGGCTACACCTTC. Amino acid sequence: CAWRANDRKPNYGYTF.

The chain joins TRBV24-1 to TRBJ2-3; weak D call: TRBD1 (6 bases). The CDR3 is made up of 16 amino acids. Germline loops: CDR1 KGHDR, CDR2 SFDVKD. Deletions cut 5 bases from V and 7 bases from J, with 21 bases between. CDR3 sequence: CATSALDSSGAHTQYF. CDR3 coding DNA: TGTGCCACCAGTGCCCTGGACAGCTCAGGCGCCCATACGCAGTATTTT.

This clonotype was counted a few times. V and J are TRBV4-1 and TRBJ1-2, with D uncertain. Germline-derived CDR1 and CDR2 are MGHRA and YSYEKL. V was pared by 4 bases and J by 5 bases, with 20 bases between. The CDR3 covers 16 residues. The CDR3 DNA reads TGCGCCAGCAGCCCGAAGGGCGCAGCCACGGGATATGGCTACACCTTC. Its protein product is CASSPKGAATGYGYTF.

This clonotype was counted many times. This chain joins TRBV7-9 and TRBJ1-3; D is undetermined. CDR3 length: 12 amino acids. Per the germline V gene, CDR1 is SEHNR and CDR2 is FQNEAQ (reference sequence). V was pared by 6 bases and J by 0 bases, with 3 bases between. The CDR3 DNA reads TGTGCCAGCAGTACCTCTGGAAACACCATATATTTT. This codes for CASSTSGNTIYF.

This clonotype has a count of ten or more. The chain couples TRBV3-1 to TRBJ1-5; D perhaps matches TRBD1 (5 bases). V lost 2 bases and J lost 5, with 7 bases in between. Per germline, CDR1 LGHDT and CDR2 YNNKEL (reference sequence). CDR3 length: 13 residues. The CDR3 is CASSQWGDQPQHF. Here the CDR3 DNA reads TGTGCCAGCAGCCAATGGGGGGATCAGCCCCAGCATTTT.

A few counts support this clonotype. The germline gene is not matched at one end of the junction; a read error may be the cause. This rearrangement joins TRBV5-1 to TRBJ1-3, with a tentative D call TRBD1 (6 bases). The CDR3 length is 14 residues. Germline CDR1 reads SGHRS; CDR2 reads YFSETQ. DNA for the CDR3: TGCGCCAACAGCGGGGGCTTATCTGGAAACACCATATATTTT. This gives the protein CANSGGLSGNTIYF. The full variable domain, its missing parts supplied by reference TRBV5-1 and TRBJ1-3, is KAGVTQTPRYLIKTRGQQVTLSCSPISGHRSVSWYQQTPGQGLQFLFEYFSETQRNKGNFPGRFSGRQFSNSRSEMNVSTLELGDSALYLCANSGGLSGNTIYFGEGSWLTVV.

The table lists this clonotype with many counts. The CDR3 loop is CASSRDRGRGDTQYF. The CDR3 coding sequence is TGTGCCAGCAGCCGGGACAGGGGGCGTGGAGATACGCAGTATTTT. This rearrangement joins TRBV12-3 or TRBV12-4 to TRBJ2-3; 12 positions match TRBD1. Trimming took 6 bases from V and 5 from J; bases not matched to a gene: 6. This CDR3 spans 15 amino acids.

The chain joins TRBV28 to TRBJ2-2; D is possibly TRBD1 (6 bases). The V end lost 1 base, the J end lost 3 bases, and 30 bases lay between the germline ends. This CDR3 contains 22 residues. The V gene's germline CDR1 is MDHEN and CDR2 SYDVKM. The CDR3 DNA follows: TGTGCCAGCAGTTTATACCGCGAAGATCATCACAGGGAACCTCGGGACACCGGGGAGCTGTTTTTT. This gives the protein CASSLYREDHHREPRDTGELFF.

J is TRBJ2-7 and V is TRBV6-5; D is possibly TRBD2 (6 bases). The CDR3 has 15 residues. The V end lost 0 bases, the J end lost 3 bases, and 12 bases lay between the germline ends. Germline loops: CDR1 MNHEY, CDR2 SVGAGI. DNA of the CDR3: TGTGCCAGCAGTTACTCGAGAGCGGGCCACTACGAGCAGTACTTC. Residues: CASSYSRAGHYEQYF.

This clonotype was counted at least ten times. The rearrangement joins TRBV7-2 to TRBJ2-5; tentatively, D is TRBD2 (6 bases). The ends were cut back, 1 base at V and 5 bases at J, with 11 bases in the middle. The CDR3 sequence is 14 residues long. CDR1 and CDR2 from the germline V gene are SGHTA and FQGNSA. Here the CDR3 reads CASSLGGRKETQYF. The DNA of the CDR3 is TGTGCCAGCAGCTTAGGTGGGAGGAAGGAGACCCAGTACTTC.

This clonotype came up a few times. The genes are TRBV9 and TRBJ1-3; D might be TRBD1 (5 bases). The CDR3 consists of 12 residues. Germline CDR1 and CDR2: SGDLS and YYNGEE. Trimming removed 7 bases at V and 7 bases at J, with 12 bases between. The CDR3 DNA follows: TGTGCCAGCGTGGGTCGACAGAACACCATATATTTT. The encoded protein is CASVGRQNTIYF.

This clonotype was recorded many times. This chain connects TRBV5-4 to TRBJ2-1; 7 nucleotides match TRBD2. Unmatched junction bases numbered 5, after V lost 4 bases and J lost 7 bases. Germline loops: CDR1 SGHNT, CDR2 YYREEE (reference sequence). CDR3 length equals 13 residues. CDR3 sequence reads: CASSKTSPNEQFF. The CDR3 coding sequence is TGTGCCAGCAGCAAGACTAGCCCAAATGAGCAGTTCTTC.

The sample holds a few counts of this clonotype. This rearrangement joins TRBV7-9 to TRBJ2-1; D gene uncertain. This CDR3 contains 15 residues. CDR1 is SEHNR, CDR2 FQNEAQ, per germline (reference sequence). V was pared by 5 bases and J by 0 bases, with 11 bases between. In nucleotides, the CDR3 is TGTGCCAGCAGCCAAGAAAGCGCCTCCTACAATGAGCAGTTCTTC. Translating gives CASSQESASYNEQFF.

The CDR3 sequence: CASSHTSGSTPGELFF. DNA of the CDR3: TGTGCCAGCAGCCATACTAGCGGGAGTACACCCGGGGAGCTGTTTTTT. The chain employs TRBV13 and TRBJ2-2, with TRBD2 matching over 11 bases. Germline values: CDR1 PRHDT, CDR2 FYEKMQ (reference sequence). V shed 5 bases, J shed 6 bases, and the junction held 8 bases outside the gene matches. The CDR3 is 16 amino acids.

This clonotype was detected many times. In DNA form, the CDR3 reads TGTGCCAGCAGTTTCTGGGGGGCAACAAGTCAGCCCCAGCATTTT. Translation gives CASSFWGATSQPQHF. The V gene is TRBV28, the J gene TRBJ1-5, with D perhaps matching TRBD1 (6 bases). The germline V gene encodes CDR1 MDHEN and CDR2 SYDVKM. V was cut by 3 bases and J by 6 bases, with 15 bases left in between. The CDR3 runs to 15 residues.

This clonotype was counted a few times. This sequence joins TRBV7-9 and TRBJ2-4; D is undetermined. Trimming took 7 bases from V and 5 from J, leaving 9 bases between them. Germline CDR1 is SEHNR and CDR2 is FQNEAQ (reference sequence). The CDR3 runs to 12 residues. CDR3 amino acids: CASKGSQNIQYF. The CDR3 DNA reads as TGTGCCAGCAAGGGCAGTCAAAACATTCAGTACTTC.